This section outlines one TCR beta chain sequence together with its context. Antigen: not known. Sequence at one end of the junction differs from germline and may be a read error. Germline CDR1 LNHDA, CDR2 SQIVND (reference sequence). The CDR3 contains 15 residues. This entry is derived from a study of cytomegalovirus exposure and HLA in healthy donors. Overall study results and limits: Later analysis reportedly placed an Asian-associated ancestry cluster below the roughly 680-donor mean in N-insertions. Certain indistinguishable V segments, among them TRBV6-2 and TRBV6-3, were excluded.

Both 60 Vbeta primers and 13 Jbeta primers went into the PCR. Clones were read by immunoSEQ multiplex PCR, and TCRdb kept only the in-frame ones, dropping some. This table has fewer than 85,000 clones, 72% appearing once. Sequenced material: PBMCs. The TCR sequence derives from a woman in her thirties or forties in good health and CMV-seropositive. The chain links TRBV19 to TRBJ1-2; 9 positions agree with TRBD1. The CDR3 DNA reads TGTGCCAGTAGTGACAGGGGGGGATCTAACTATGGCTACCCCTTC. It encodes CASSDRGGSNYGYPF.